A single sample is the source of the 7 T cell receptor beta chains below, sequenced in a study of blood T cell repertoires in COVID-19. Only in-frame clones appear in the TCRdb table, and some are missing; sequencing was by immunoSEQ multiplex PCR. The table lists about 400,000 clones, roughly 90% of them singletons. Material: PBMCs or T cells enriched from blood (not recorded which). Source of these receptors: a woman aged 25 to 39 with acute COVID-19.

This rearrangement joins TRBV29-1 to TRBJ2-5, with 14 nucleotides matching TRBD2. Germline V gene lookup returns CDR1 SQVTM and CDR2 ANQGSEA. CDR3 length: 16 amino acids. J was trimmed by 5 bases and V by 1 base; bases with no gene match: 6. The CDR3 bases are TGCAGCGTTGAAGCGGGACTAGCGGGGGCCGGGGAGACCCAGTACTTC. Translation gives CSVEAGLAGAGETQYF.

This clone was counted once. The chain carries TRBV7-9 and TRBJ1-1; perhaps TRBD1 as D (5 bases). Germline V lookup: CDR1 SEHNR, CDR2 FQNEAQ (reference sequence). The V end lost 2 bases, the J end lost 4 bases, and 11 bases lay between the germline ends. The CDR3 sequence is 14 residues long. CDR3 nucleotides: TGTGCCAGCAGCTTATCGATGCAGGGCACTGAAGCTTTCTTT. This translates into CASSLSMQGTEAFF. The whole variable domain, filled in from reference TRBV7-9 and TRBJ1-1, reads DTGVSQNPRHKITKRGQNVTFRCDPISEHNRLYWYRQTLGQGPEFLTYFQNEAQLEKSRLLSDRFSAERPKGSFSTLEIQRTEQGDSAMYLCASSLSMQGTEAFFGQGTRLTVV.

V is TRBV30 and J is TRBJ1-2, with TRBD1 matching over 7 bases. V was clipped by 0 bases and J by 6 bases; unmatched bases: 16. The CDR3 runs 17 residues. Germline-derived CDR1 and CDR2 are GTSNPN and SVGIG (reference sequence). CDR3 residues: CAWSVIHGGGIIDGYTF. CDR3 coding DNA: TGTGCCTGGAGTGTAATTCATGGAGGGGGCATTATCGATGGCTACACCTTC. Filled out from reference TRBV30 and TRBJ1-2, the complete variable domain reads SQTIHQWPATLVQPVGSPLSLECTVEGTSNPNLYWYRQAAGRGLQLLFYSVGIGQISSEVPQNLSASRPQDRQFILSSKKLLLSDSGFYLCAWSVIHGGGIIDGYTFGSGTRLTVV.

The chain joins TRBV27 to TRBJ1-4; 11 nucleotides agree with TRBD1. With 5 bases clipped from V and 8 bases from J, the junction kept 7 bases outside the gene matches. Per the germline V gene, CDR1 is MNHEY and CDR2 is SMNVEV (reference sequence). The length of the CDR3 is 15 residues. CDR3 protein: CASSPRTGGREKLFF. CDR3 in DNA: TGTGCCAGCAGTCCGCGGACAGGGGGCCGGGAAAAACTGTTTTTT.

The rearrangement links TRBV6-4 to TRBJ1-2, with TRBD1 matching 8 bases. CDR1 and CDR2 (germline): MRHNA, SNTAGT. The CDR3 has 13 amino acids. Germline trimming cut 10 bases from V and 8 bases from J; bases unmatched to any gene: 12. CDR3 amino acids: CATQEPGTGGYTF. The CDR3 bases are TGTGCCACCCAAGAACCCGGGACAGGCGGCTACACCTTC.

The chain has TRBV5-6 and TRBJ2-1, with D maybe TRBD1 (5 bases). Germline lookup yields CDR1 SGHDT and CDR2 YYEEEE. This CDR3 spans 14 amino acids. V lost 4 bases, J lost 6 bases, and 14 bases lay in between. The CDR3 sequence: CASSPGPGGNEQFF. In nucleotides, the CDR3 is TGTGCCAGCAGCCCAGGGCCGGGCGGCAATGAGCAGTTCTTC.

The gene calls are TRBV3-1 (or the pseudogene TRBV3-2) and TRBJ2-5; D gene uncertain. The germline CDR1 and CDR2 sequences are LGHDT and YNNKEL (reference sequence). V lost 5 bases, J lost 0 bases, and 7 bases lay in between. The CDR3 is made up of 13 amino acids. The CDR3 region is CASSGQYQETQYF. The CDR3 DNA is TGTGCCAGCAGCGGTCAGTACCAAGAGACCCAGTACTTC.